The subject of this entry is one T cell receptor (beta chain). The antigen is undetermined. The entry originates in a study of Ad26.COV2.S vaccination and SARS-CoV-2 variants. About the study: By the intramuscular route, Ad26.COV2.S was given once, or twice 56 days apart. Notes on the study in general: Non-spike TCR breadth was similar in vaccine and placebo recipients. There was reportedly substantial breadth in spike-specific CD8+ and CD4+ T cell responses after vaccination.

The CDR3 length is 14 residues. Trimming cost V 5 bases and J 2 bases; bases outside gene matches: 5. From germline, CDR1 is LNHDA and CDR2 SQIVND (reference sequence). The table came from immunoSEQ multiplex PCR; TCRdb's copy has only in-frame clones and leaves some out. This sample has more than 250,000 clones, with approximately 89% found just once. The treatment denotes: roughly 18 received Ad26.COV2.S at low or high dose, single or two shots; 5 received placebo; per-sample allocation not given. Sampling happened 63 days after the first vaccine or placebo injection. The shot given was an Ad26 vector that makes Wuhan-strain SARS-CoV-2 spike.

The chain joins TRBV19 to TRBJ1-2; TRBD1 aligns across 7 bases. The sample in question was peripheral blood, obtained in a trial of Ad26.COV2.S vaccine versus placebo. This receptor was obtained from a person aged 18-60 years who received the Ad26.COV2.S COVID-19 vaccine or a placebo. CDR3 sequence (DNA): TGTGCCAGTAGTGGGGTGACAGGGAACTATGGCTACACCTTC. This encodes CASSGVTGNYGYTF.